The 27 T cell receptor beta chains below were found in one sample sequenced in a study of T cells after yellow fever vaccination. From the 5' RACE reads, TCRdb called clonotypes with MiXCR, one entry per CDR3 protein. The sample yields hundreds of thousands of distinct CDR3 sequences, about 13% seen once. This sample comprised PBMCs, obtained on the day of the yellow fever booster vaccination. The source is a young man who received the YFV17D yellow fever vaccine.

This chain joins TRBV29-1 and TRBJ1-1, with unresolved D. Germline CDR1 is SQVTM and CDR2 is ANQGSEA. The length of the CDR3 is 13 residues. With 6 bases removed from V and 1 base from J, the gap between germline ends came to 12 bases. The CDR3 is CSVATGRNTEAFF. The CDR3 DNA reads as TGCAGCGTGGCAACCGGGAGGAACACTGAAGCTTTCTTT.

DNA of the CDR3: TGTGCCAGCAGTGAGTCCTTAGTAAAGGAGACCCAGTACTTC. Protein product: CASSESLVKETQYF. V is TRBV2 and J is TRBJ2-5; D is undetermined. V shed 3 bases and J shed 5 bases, with 13 bases lying between them. CDR1 is SNHLY and CDR2 is FYNNEI in the germline V gene. The CDR3 totals 14 residues.

The genes are TRBV10-1 and TRBJ2-1; 8 nucleotides agree with TRBD2. Trimming cost V 6 bases and J 6 bases; bases outside gene matches: 19. CDR3 length: 18 amino acids. Germline V CDR1 and CDR2: WNHNN, SYGVQD (reference sequence). The CDR3 is CASRTVGREGLFGNEQFF. Here the CDR3 DNA reads TGCGCCAGCAGGACGGTCGGACGGGAGGGCCTCTTCGGCAATGAGCAGTTCTTC.

V usage is TRBV5-1 and J usage is TRBJ2-1; perhaps TRBD2 as D (5 bases). V was trimmed by 0 bases and J by 4 bases, leaving 8 bases between them. The CDR3 is 14 amino acids. Germline CDR1 reads SGHRS; CDR2 reads YFSETQ. The CDR3 sequence is CASSLEGGYNEQFF. The CDR3 DNA follows: TGCGCCAGCAGCTTGGAAGGAGGATACAATGAGCAGTTCTTC.

CDR3 DNA: TGTGCCAGCAGCGTAGGGGGAGCCGTTGGCTACGAGCAGTACTTC. This codes for CASSVGGAVGYEQYF. The V and J genes are TRBV9 and TRBJ2-7, with D tentatively TRBD2 (5 bases). The CDR3 covers 15 residues. The ends were cut back, 0 bases at V and 3 bases at J, with 13 bases in the middle. Germline-derived CDR1 and CDR2 are SGDLS and YYNGEE.

This chain connects TRBV20-1 to TRBJ2-2; 8 bases are shared with TRBD2. The CDR3 runs to 13 residues. Germline V CDR1 and CDR2: DFQATT, SNEGSKA (reference sequence). Unmatched junction bases numbered 4, after V lost 2 bases and J lost 8 bases. CDR3 sequence: CSARSGSAGELFF. In nucleotides, the CDR3 is TGCAGTGCTAGAAGCGGGAGCGCTGGGGAGCTGTTTTTT.

The chain links TRBV9 to TRBJ1-2, with a tentative D call TRBD1 (6 bases). The V gene's germline CDR1 is SGDLS and CDR2 YYNGEE. The V gene lost 7 bases and the J gene lost 4 bases, with 17 bases spanning the gap. The CDR3 totals 14 residues. In DNA form, the CDR3 reads TGTGCCAGCGGGTACAGGGAAAACGGCTATGGCTACACCTTC. It is translated as CASGYRENGYGYTF.

The rearrangement links TRBV10-3 to TRBJ2-7; possibly TRBD1 or TRBD2 for D (5 bases each). The V gene lost 8 bases and the J gene lost 5 bases, with 13 bases spanning the gap. CDR3 size: 12 residues. Germline CDR1 and CDR2: ENHRY and SYGVKD. The chain's CDR3 is CAIRGTLDEQYF. CDR3 nucleotides: TGTGCCATCCGAGGGACCCTGGACGAGCAGTACTTC.

The chain couples TRBV21-1 to TRBJ2-7; the DNA was not used to check the table's D call, TRBD2. TRBV21-1 is marked as a pseudogene. The CDR3 contains 17 residues. CDR3 sequence (DNA): TGTGCCAGCAGCAAAGCGCTTTACGGCGGGTCGGAGAAAGAGCAGTACTTC. Its translation is CASSKALYGGSEKEQYF.

The chain couples TRBV28 to TRBJ2-1; TRBD1 matches at 7 bases. The V and J ends lost 6 bases and 5 bases, in that order; junction bases with no gene match: 13. The CDR3 has 16 amino acids. From germline, CDR1 is MDHEN and CDR2 SYDVKM. In DNA form, the CDR3 reads TGTGCCAGCAGAAATGGGGGAACGACAGGGAACAATGAGCAGTTCTTC. Residues: CASRNGGTTGNNEQFF.

The chain is built from TRBV20-1 and TRBJ2-1; TRBD2 matches 11 bases. V shed 1 base and J 6 bases; nucleotides not matched to a gene: 2. Germline V CDR1 and CDR2: DFQATT, SNEGSKA (reference sequence). The CDR3 extends over 14 amino acids. The CDR3 here is CSARVAGGPNEQFF. The CDR3 bases are TGCAGTGCTAGAGTAGCGGGAGGGCCCAATGAGCAGTTCTTC.

The sample holds many counts of this clonotype. The genes are TRBV6-2 or TRBV6-3 and TRBJ2-1; D ambiguous. V was pared by 6 bases and J by 6 bases, with 15 bases between. This CDR3 comprises 14 residues. Germline CDR1 MNHEY, CDR2 SVGEGT. The CDR3 loop is CASRTGDVANEQFF. Written as DNA, the CDR3 is TGTGCCAGCAGGACTGGAGACGTAGCCAATGAGCAGTTCTTC.

The V and J genes are TRBV5-5 and TRBJ2-3; 9 bases align to TRBD2. The CDR3 has 15 amino acids. Germline CDR1 is SGHKS and CDR2 is YYEKEE (reference sequence). With 6 bases clipped from V and 0 bases from J, the junction kept 5 bases outside the gene matches. The CDR3 DNA is TGTGCCAGCATTTCTAGCGGGATGAGCACAGATACGCAGTATTTT. This sequence encodes CASISSGMSTDTQYF. The full variable domain, completed using reference TRBV5-5 and TRBJ2-3, is DAGVTQSPTHLIKTRGQQVTLRCSPISGHKSVSWYQQVLGQGPQFIFQYYEKEERGRGNFPDRFSARQFPNYSSELNVNALLLGDSALYLCASISSGMSTDTQYFGPGTRLTVL.

The genes are TRBV24-1 and TRBJ2-1; D might be TRBD2 (5 bases). The V gene's germline CDR1 is KGHDR and CDR2 SFDVKD. The CDR3 spans 14 residues. V dropped 1 base and J dropped 5 bases, with 8 bases sitting between them. CDR3 protein: CATSDLNGNNEQFF. The CDR3 DNA reads as TGTGCCACCAGTGATTTAAACGGGAACAATGAGCAGTTCTTC.

This chain connects TRBV4-2 to TRBJ2-7; 12 bases map to TRBD1. Per the germline V gene, CDR1 is LGHNA and CDR2 is YNFKEQ. V shed 7 bases and J 4 bases; nucleotides not matched to a gene: 20. The CDR3 runs to 19 residues. The CDR3 protein is CASTQSPGTGGAFPYEQYF. The CDR3 DNA reads as TGTGCCAGCACGCAGTCCCCCGGGACAGGGGGCGCGTTTCCTTACGAGCAGTACTTC.

This clonotype was seen only a few times. The V call is TRBV9, the J call TRBJ2-6; D not certain. From germline, CDR1 is SGDLS and CDR2 YYNGEE. This CDR3 contains 16 residues. Trimming removed 1 base at V and 1 base at J, with 9 bases between. The CDR3 DNA reads TGTGCCAGCAGCGTATCGTTCGGGTCTGGGGCCAACGTCCTGACTTTC. This translates into CASSVSFGSGANVLTF.

The chain has TRBV15 and TRBJ2-5; 8 bases are a match to TRBD1. CDR1 is LNHNV, CDR2 YYDKDF, per germline (reference sequence). This CDR3 comprises 14 residues. V gave up 6 bases and J gave up 2 bases; unmatched junction bases: 5. CDR3 residues: CATRGTGGQETQYF. The CDR3 DNA reads as TGTGCCACCAGGGGAACAGGGGGGCAAGAGACCCAGTACTTC.

The rearrangement links TRBV20-1 to TRBJ2-1; D uncertain. Germline V gives CDR1 DFQATT, CDR2 SNEGSKA (reference sequence). The CDR3 consists of 12 residues. Trimming stripped 5 bases from V and 9 bases from J, with 14 bases between. The CDR3 is CSAPTSRGEQFF. In DNA form, the CDR3 reads TGCAGTGCTCCGACCTCCCGCGGTGAGCAGTTCTTC.

This clonotype was seen more than once but under ten times. V usage is TRBV6-5 and J usage is TRBJ2-6; the D gene is possibly TRBD1 (6 bases). Germline values: CDR1 MNHEY, CDR2 SVGAGI. This CDR3 has 19 amino acids. V was pared by 3 bases and J by 2 bases, with 20 bases between. The CDR3 loop reads CASSYADSLHAPGANVLTF. The CDR3 bases are TGTGCCAGCAGTTATGCGGACAGCCTCCACGCTCCTGGGGCCAACGTCCTGACTTTC.

The chain combines TRBV12-3 or TRBV12-4 with TRBJ2-2, with 7 bases that match TRBD1. The CDR3 is 13 residues long. The ends lost 5 bases at V and 6 bases at J; junction bases unmatched: 3. CDR3 in amino acids: CASSQQGSGELFF. The CDR3 DNA is TGTGCCAGCAGTCAACAGGGGTCCGGGGAGCTGTTTTTT.

The V gene is TRBV5-1, the J gene TRBJ2-2; tentatively, D is TRBD2 (6 bases). The CDR3 covers 15 residues. Trimming shortened V by 0 bases and J by 2 bases, and 8 bases separated the two germline ends. CDR1 is SGHRS, CDR2 YFSETQ, per germline. CDR3 region: CASSLERVNTGELFF. CDR3 DNA sequence: TGCGCCAGCAGCTTGGAGCGGGTCAACACCGGGGAGCTGTTTTTT.

The chain joins TRBV19 to TRBJ2-5; D is undetermined. CDR1 and CDR2 (germline): LNHDA, SQIVND (reference sequence). Between the trimmed V and J ends, which lost 4 bases and 6 bases, there was a span of 12 bases. The CDR3 totals 13 residues. The CDR3 bases are TGTGCCAGTAGTACTGGGCAGTTGAAGACCCAGTACTTC. It codes for CASSTGQLKTQYF.

This clonotype was seen repeatedly, ten times or more. This chain links TRBV3-1 with TRBJ1-3, with D unresolved. Germline V gives CDR1 LGHDT, CDR2 YNNKEL (reference sequence). Trimming pared 0 bases from V and 10 bases from J, leaving 19 bases between. The CDR3 loop spans 16 amino acids. The CDR3 DNA follows: TGTGCCAGCAGCCAAGATCCCACGGGTCTGCTAAGGACCATATATTTT. It codes for CASSQDPTGLLRTIYF.

The chain recombines TRBV12-3 or TRBV12-4 with TRBJ2-5, with D tentatively TRBD2 (6 bases). V dropped 8 bases and J dropped 7 bases, with 17 bases sitting between them. The CDR3 totals 13 residues. CDR3 coding DNA: TGTGCCAGCGGTTCTAGCGCCCAGGGGACCCAGTACTTC. This translates into CASGSSAQGTQYF.

V usage is TRBV15 and J usage is TRBJ2-1, with TRBD2 identical over 9 bases. The V and J ends lost 2 bases and 3 bases, in that order; junction bases with no gene match: 5. The CDR3 covers 16 residues. Germline V lookup: CDR1 LNHNV, CDR2 YYDKDF (reference sequence). The CDR3 sequence is CATSRHGLASYNEQFF. The DNA of the CDR3 is TGTGCCACCAGCAGACACGGACTAGCGAGCTACAATGAGCAGTTCTTC.

This clonotype was detected a few times. This chain uses TRBV20-1 with TRBJ2-1, with 13 nucleotides matching TRBD2. This CDR3 has 15 residues. Unmatched junction bases numbered 9, after V lost 5 bases and J lost 8 bases. The V gene's germline CDR1 is DFQATT and CDR2 SNEGSKA (reference sequence). The CDR3 bases are TGCAGTGCTTCCCGGACTAGCGGGAGTAATTATGAGCAGTTCTTC. Protein sequence: CSASRTSGSNYEQFF.

V gene TRBV20-1 combines with J gene TRBJ2-1; 13 nucleotides agree with TRBD2. The germline gives CDR1 DFQATT, CDR2 SNEGSKA (reference sequence). CDR3 length: 13 residues. Trimming at V came to 6 bases and at J to 9 bases, leaving 5 bases not matched to a gene. The CDR3 here is CSAGTSGKGEQFF. CDR3 coding DNA: TGCAGTGCCGGGACTAGCGGGAAGGGTGAGCAGTTCTTC.